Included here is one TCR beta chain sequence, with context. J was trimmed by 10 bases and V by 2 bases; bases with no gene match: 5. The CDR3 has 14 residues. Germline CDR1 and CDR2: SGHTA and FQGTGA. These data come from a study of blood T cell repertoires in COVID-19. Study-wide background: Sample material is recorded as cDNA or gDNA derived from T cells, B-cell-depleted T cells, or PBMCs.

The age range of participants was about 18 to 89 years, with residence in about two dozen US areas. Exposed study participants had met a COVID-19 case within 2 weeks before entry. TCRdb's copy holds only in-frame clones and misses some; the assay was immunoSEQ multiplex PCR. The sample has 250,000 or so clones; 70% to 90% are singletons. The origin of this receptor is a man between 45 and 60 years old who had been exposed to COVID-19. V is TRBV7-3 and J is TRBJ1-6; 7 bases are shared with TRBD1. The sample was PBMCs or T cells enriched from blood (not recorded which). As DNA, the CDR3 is TGTGCCAGCAGCTTACGACAGGGAGAGTCACCCCTCCACTTT. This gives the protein CASSLRQGESPLHF.